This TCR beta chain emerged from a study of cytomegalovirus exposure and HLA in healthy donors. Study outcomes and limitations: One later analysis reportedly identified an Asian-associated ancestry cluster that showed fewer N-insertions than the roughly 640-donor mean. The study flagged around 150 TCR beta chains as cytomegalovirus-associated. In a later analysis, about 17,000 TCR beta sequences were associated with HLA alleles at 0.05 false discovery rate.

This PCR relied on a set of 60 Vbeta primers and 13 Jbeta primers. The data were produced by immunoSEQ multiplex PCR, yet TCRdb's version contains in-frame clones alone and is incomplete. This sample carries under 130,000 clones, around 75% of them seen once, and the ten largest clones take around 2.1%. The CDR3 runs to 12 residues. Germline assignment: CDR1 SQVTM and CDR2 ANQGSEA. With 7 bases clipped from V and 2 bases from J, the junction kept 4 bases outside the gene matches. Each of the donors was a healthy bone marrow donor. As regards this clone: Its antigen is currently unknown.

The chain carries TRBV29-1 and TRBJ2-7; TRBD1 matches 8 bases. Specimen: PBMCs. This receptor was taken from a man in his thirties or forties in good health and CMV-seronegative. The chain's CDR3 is CSGGQDAYEQYF. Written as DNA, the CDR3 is TGCAGCGGGGGACAGGACGCCTACGAGCAGTACTTC.